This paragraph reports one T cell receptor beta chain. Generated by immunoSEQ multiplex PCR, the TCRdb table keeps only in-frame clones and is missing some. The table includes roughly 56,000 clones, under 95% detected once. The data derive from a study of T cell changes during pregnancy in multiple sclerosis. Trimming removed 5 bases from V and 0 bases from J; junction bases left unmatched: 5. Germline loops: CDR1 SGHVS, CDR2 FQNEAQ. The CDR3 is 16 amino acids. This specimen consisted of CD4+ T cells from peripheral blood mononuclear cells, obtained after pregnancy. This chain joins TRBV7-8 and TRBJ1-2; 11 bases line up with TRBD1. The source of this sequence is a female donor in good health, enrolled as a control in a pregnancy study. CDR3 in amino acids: CASSLRGQGANYGYTF. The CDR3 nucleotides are TGTGCCAGCAGCCTCCGGGGACAGGGGGCTAACTATGGCTACACCTTC.